This entry describes one TCR beta chain. Antigen: not known. Clones were sequenced by immunoSEQ multiplex PCR, and TCRdb holds only the in-frame ones, with some missing. The table includes approximately 150,000 clones, approximately 94% detected once. This CDR3 region has 13 residues. Per the germline V gene, CDR1 is MGHRA and CDR2 is YSYEKL. Between the trimmed V and J ends, which lost 4 bases and 0 bases, there was a span of 5 bases. The sample is drawn from a study of T cell responses to AZD1222 COVID-19 vaccine. The wider study: Analyses pooled second doses at about 4 or about 12 weeks.

Overall study results and limits: Clonal diversity was possibly underestimated; the donors were predominantly white British and more often female. Only a handful of AZD1222 recipients, six or seven in all, had baseline seropositivity.

The sample consisted of peripheral blood, taken on day 0 of AZD1222 vaccination. The TCR originated in an adult in good health. The chain carries TRBV4-1 and TRBJ2-3, with D perhaps matching TRBD1 or TRBD2 (5 bases each). The CDR3 sequence: CASSRDSTDTQYF. As DNA, the CDR3 is TGCGCCAGCAGCCGGGACAGCACAGATACGCAGTATTTT.